This T cell receptor (beta chain) was sequenced during a study of OX40 agonist ivuxolimab in advanced cancers. The study's findings and limits: Mean expanded clone counts were higher in CD8+ than CD4+ T cells.

As for this clone: Its antigen is unidentified.

CDR3 length equals 15 residues. CDR1 and CDR2 (germline): SGHKS, YYEKEE (reference sequence). V trimming: 4 bases; J trimming: 6 bases; junction bases outside the gene matches: 4. Produced via immunoSEQ multiplex PCR; TCRdb's table is partial and in-frame only. Found here are some 70,000 clones, around 90% of them singletons; the top ten hold around 1.1%. The gene calls are TRBV5-5 and TRBJ2-1; 13 positions match TRBD2. The sample here was CD4+ or CD8+ T cells sorted from blood, taken in a trial of the OX40 agonist ivuxolimab. This receptor was obtained from an adult with an advanced solid tumor such as melanoma, head and neck, liver or kidney cancer. CDR3 sequence reads: CASSPGTSGVNEQFF. CDR3 sequence (DNA): TGTGCCAGCAGCCCAGGGACTAGCGGGGTCAATGAGCAGTTCTTC.